What follows are 6 T cell receptor beta chains derived from one specimen sequenced in a study of human T cells and chemical hapten exposure. Each CDR3 protein is one row after TCRdb ran MiXCR on the RACE reads. The table shows tens of thousands of distinct CDR3 sequences, with less than 4% occurring only once. Stated time point: patch test 2, 6 weeks after DPC sensitization. Sample treatment: therapeutic diphenylcyclopropenone sensitization with weekly scalp DPC. The sequences come from whole blood, collected in connection with sensitization to the hapten diphenylcyclopropenone (DPC). The receptors were sampled from a man between 35 and 55 years old with alopecia areata. Some clones in this sample may be carry-over from other donors' samples.

V is TRBV20-1 and J is TRBJ1-1, with D unresolved. Looked up from germline, CDR1 is DFQATT and CDR2 is SNEGSKA (reference sequence). Trimming removed 2 bases at V and 10 bases at J, with 11 bases between. CDR3 size: 11 residues. For the CDR3, the DNA is TGCAGTGCTAGAAGTTTGGTTGGAGCTTTCTTT. This sequence encodes CSARSLVGAFF.

This clonotype was observed a few times. The CDR3 DNA reads TGTGCCAGCAGCACCGCTAGCGGGAGGCCCAGCCACGAGCAGTACTTC. Its translation is CASSTASGRPSHEQYF. This rearrangement joins TRBV7-2 to TRBJ2-7, with TRBD2 identical over 11 bases. The germline V gene has CDR1 SGHTA and CDR2 FQGNSA. This CDR3 contains 16 residues. After removal of 5 bases from V and 5 bases from J, the junction contained 11 bases not matched to a gene.

The table lists this clonotype with many counts. The chain carries TRBV18 and TRBJ2-1; D ambiguous. Deletions cut 1 base from V and 15 bases from J, with 13 bases between. The CDR3 extends over 12 amino acids. Germline values: CDR1 KGHSH, CDR2 LQKENI. The CDR3 loop is CASSPLDGLSFF. CDR3 in DNA: TGTGCCAGCTCACCACTTGACGGGTTATCGTTCTTC.

This clonotype was seen repeatedly, ten times or more. The chain has TRBV29-1 and TRBJ2-5; D might be TRBD1 (5 bases). This CDR3 is built from 19 residues. Trimming removed 3 bases at V and 0 bases at J, with 26 bases between. The V gene's germline CDR1 is SQVTM and CDR2 ANQGSEA. CDR3 amino acids: CSVDPVRSSGRANQETQYF. The CDR3 nucleotides are TGCAGCGTTGATCCAGTGCGTAGCTCGGGCAGGGCGAACCAAGAGACCCAGTACTTC.

This clonotype was picked up many times. J is TRBJ2-3 and V is TRBV28; D may match TRBD1 or TRBD2 (5 bases each). CDR3 length: 16 residues. The V end lost 1 base, the J end lost 4 bases, and 15 bases lay between the germline ends. Germline CDR1 MDHEN, CDR2 SYDVKM. CDR3 DNA: TGTGCCAGCAGTTTATATGGACTCGGGGCCCCAGATACGCAGTATTTT. Translating it yields CASSLYGLGAPDTQYF.

The sample holds many counts of this clonotype. The CDR3 is CATSDQDRIGELFF. CDR3 bases: TGTGCCACCAGTGACCAGGACAGAATCGGGGAGCTGTTTTTT. The chain carries TRBV24-1 and TRBJ2-2; D may be TRBD1 (6 bases). CDR3 length equals 14 residues. V lost 4 bases and J lost 7, with 12 bases in between. CDR1 and CDR2 from the germline V gene are KGHDR and SFDVKD.